A selection of T cell receptor beta chains follows, all from one sample in a study of blood T cell repertoires in COVID-19. TCRdb's table, derived via immunoSEQ multiplex PCR, lists solely in-frame clones and lacks some. In the table there are fewer than 350,000 clones, 70% to 90% of which are singletons. Sequencing was performed on PBMCs or T cells enriched from blood (not recorded which). The origin of the receptors is a man in his thirties or forties who had recovered from COVID-19. Each CDR3 is given with its conserved first and last residue. The D gene is left open where the match is weak. Size tells how often a clone was seen (once, few, many) or the class of an expanded clone, and some rows leave it out.

>few|TRBJ1-1|TRBV6-5|13|-
TGTGCCAGCAGTTACTCGAGAACCACTGAAGCTTTCTTT
CASSYSRTTEAFF
>-|TRBJ2-1|TRBV6-4|15|-
TGTGCCAGCAGTGAGGGCCTCACGGGGAACAATGAGCAGTTCTTC
CASSEGLTGNNEQFF
>-|TRBJ1-2|TRBV19|16|TRBD1
TGTGCCAGTAGTTCAGGACAGGGCAGCTCCGGCCTGGGCTACACCTTC
CASSSGQGSSGLGYTF
>-|TRBJ2-7|TRBV5-1|15|-
TGCGCCAGCAGCTTGACGCCAGGGGATGAGAACGAGCAGTACTTC
CASSLTPGDENEQYF
>-|TRBJ1-6|TRBV20-1|12|-
TGCAGTGCTAGTACAGGAGATTCACCCCTCCACTTT
CSASTGDSPLHF
>-|TRBJ2-6|TRBV4-1|15|-
TGCGCCAGCAGCCAACCCAGGGCTGGGGCCAACGTCCTGACTTTC
CASSQPRAGANVLTF
>-|TRBJ1-1|TRBV18|13|-
TGTGCCAGCTCACTTACCGGAGATACTGAAGCTTTCTTT
CASSLTGDTEAFF
>-|TRBJ1-1|TRBV7-2|16|TRBD1
TGTGCCAGCAGTCGAAGACAGGGGGCTGGGGGCACTGAAGCTTTCTTT
CASSRRQGAGGTEAFF
>few|TRBJ2-1|TRBV9|14|TRBD2
TGTGCCAGCAGCGTAGTAGCGGGGGTCAATGAGCAGTTCTTC
CASSVVAGVNEQFF
>-|TRBJ1-2|TRBV9|14|-
TGTGCCAGCAGCGCGCAACCGGGGTCCAATGGCTACACCTTC
CASSAQPGSNGYTF
>-|TRBJ2-5|TRBV21-1|18|-
TGTGCCAGCAGCCCGTGCCCCGCCCTACAGGGGCGCAAGGAGACCCAGTACTTC
CASSPCPALQGRKETQYF
>-|TRBJ2-3|TRBV18|15|TRBD2
TGTGCCAGCTCACCGGGACTAGCGGTAACAGATACGCAGTATTTT
CASSPGLAVTDTQYF
>-|TRBJ2-3|TRBV19|16|TRBD2
TGTGCCAGTAGCAACCCCGGACTAGCCCGCGGGGATACGCAGTATTTT
CASSNPGLARGDTQYF
>-|TRBJ1-5|TRBV19|17|-
TGTGCCAGTGGGGGGGGACCCGGCGATCTTGGCAATCAGCCCCAGCATTTT
CASGGGPGDLGNQPQHF
>-|TRBJ2-1|TRBV24-1|20|TRBD1
TGTGCCACCAGTGATCCCGGGACAGGGGGGATTTTGAGCTCCTACAATGAGCAGTTCTTC
CATSDPGTGGILSSYNEQFF
>-|TRBJ2-3|TRBV19|17|TRBD1
TGTGCCAGTAGTAGCCGGGACAGGGGGCGCGGGACAGATACGCAGTATTTT
CASSSRDRGRGTDTQYF
>-|TRBJ2-7|TRBV5-4|15|TRBD2
TGTGCCAGCAGCACCCGACTAGCGGTAAACCGCGAGCAGTACTTC
CASSTRLAVNREQYF
>-|TRBJ2-7|TRBV5-6|14|-
TGTGCCAGCAGCTCCCAGGACAGCCCCTACGAGCAGTACTTC
CASSSQDSPYEQYF
>-|TRBJ1-4|TRBV5-1|14|-
TGCGCCAGCAGTACAGCTGCAACTAATGAAAAACTGTTTTTT
CASSTAATNEKLFF
>once|TRBJ1-1|TRBV30|14|-
TGTGCCTGGAGTCCAGGGACACTGAACACTGAAGCTTTCTTT
CAWSPGTLNTEAFF
>-|TRBJ2-1|TRBV3-1/TRBV3-2|17|-
TGTGCCAGCAGCCAAATACTTTCGACCTCAGGGAACAATGAGCAGTTCTTC
CASSQILSTSGNNEQFF
>-|TRBJ1-1|TRBV6-6|15|-
TGTGCCAGCAGTTTAGGACAGAAAGAGAACACTGAAGCTTTCTTT
CASSLGQKENTEAFF
>-|TRBJ1-2|TRBV29-1|12|-
TGCAGCGGAACGGACACCCTCTATGGCTACACCTTC
CSGTDTLYGYTF
>-|TRBJ1-2|TRBV19|13|-
TGTGCCAGTAGTAGGTACAGTAACTATGGCTACACCTTC
CASSRYSNYGYTF
>-|TRBJ2-3|TRBV5-1|14|-
TGCGCCAGCAGCTTGGGGACTAGCACAGATACGCAGTATTTT
CASSLGTSTDTQYF
>-|TRBJ2-3|TRBV5-1|14|-
TGCGCCAGCAGCTTAGAGAAAAGCACAGATACGCAGTATTTT
CASSLEKSTDTQYF